A single sample is the source of the 13 T cell receptor beta chains below, sequenced in a study of T cell clonotyping in hematopoietic cell transplantation. Sequenced by immunoSEQ multiplex PCR; TCRdb stores in-frame clones only, minus some. The data contain more than 12,000 clones, over 85% of them singletons. The sequences come from PBMCs, collected 30 days after allogeneic stem cell transplant. The receptors come from a male patient aged 60 to 75 who had an allogeneic stem cell transplant from an unrelated donor, so the T cells may come from the graft donor. Some clones in this sample may be carry-over from other donors' samples.

V is TRBV5-8 and J is TRBJ2-7; TRBD2 is a possible D gene (5 bases). The V end was cut by 2 bases, the J end by 1 base, with 10 bases between. CDR3 length: 14 residues. CDR1 and CDR2 (germline): SGHTS, YDEGEE. This CDR3 reads CASSLNGISYEQYF. CDR3 coding DNA: TGTGCCAGCAGCTTAAACGGGATATCCTACGAGCAGTACTTC.

This sequence joins TRBV2 and TRBJ2-2; 12 nucleotides align to TRBD1. CDR3 size: 15 residues. With 6 bases clipped from V and 6 bases from J, the junction kept 5 bases outside the gene matches. Germline values: CDR1 SNHLY, CDR2 FYNNEI. CDR3 loop: CASRAGTGGAGELFF. The CDR3 region has the DNA TGTGCCAGCAGAGCGGGGACAGGGGGCGCCGGGGAGCTGTTTTTT.

V gene TRBV10-3 combines with J gene TRBJ2-2; D gene ambiguous. V lost 10 bases, J lost 7 bases, and 16 bases lay in between. Germline V gene sequence: CDR1 ENHRY, CDR2 SYGVKD. The CDR3 extends over 13 amino acids. This CDR3 is CANGAELVGELFF. The CDR3 DNA reads TGTGCCAACGGCGCGGAGTTGGTCGGGGAGCTGTTTTTT.

The CDR3 nucleotides read TGTGCCACCGGCGGAGGCGGACTAGCGGGGGAAGCCTCCTACGAGCAGTACTTC. Translating gives CATGGGGLAGEASYEQYF. The V gene is TRBV15, the J gene TRBJ2-7; TRBD2 agrees at 13 bases. V lost 8 bases to trimming and J lost 0 bases; unmatched junction nucleotides: 13. CDR1 and CDR2 from the germline V gene are LNHNV and YYDKDF (reference sequence). The CDR3 contains 18 residues.

The chain employs TRBV4-1 and TRBJ1-6; the D is unclear. CDR1 and CDR2 (germline): MGHRA, YSYEKL. V lost 1 base, J lost 3 bases, and 10 bases lay in between. The CDR3 spans 16 residues. The CDR3 coding sequence is TGCGCCAGCAGCCAAGGCGGGAATCGCTATAATTCACCCCTCCACTTT. Translating gives CASSQGGNRYNSPLHF.

This chain uses TRBV29-1 with TRBJ2-7; possible D gene TRBD2, 6 bases. Trimming stripped 7 bases from V and 0 bases from J, with 13 bases between. CDR3 length equals 13 residues. Germline V lookup: CDR1 SQVTM, CDR2 ANQGSEA. CDR3 coding DNA: TGCAGCGCCCAGGGACTGGGCTCCTACGAGCAGTACTTC. It yields the protein CSAQGLGSYEQYF.

The genes are TRBV27 and TRBJ2-1; D is perhaps TRBD2 (5 bases). Germline V CDR1 and CDR2: MNHEY, SMNVEV (reference sequence). V was shortened by 0 bases and J by 6 bases, with 9 bases between the two germline ends. The CDR3 loop spans 14 amino acids. The CDR3 DNA reads as TGTGCCAGCAGTTTATCGAGGCTAGCCAATGAGCAGTTCTTC. Protein: CASSLSRLANEQFF.

The chain recombines TRBV5-1 with TRBJ1-1; no definite D call. CDR1 and CDR2 from the germline V gene are SGHRS and YFSETQ. The length of the CDR3 is 12 residues. V gave up 5 bases and J gave up 4 bases, with 9 bases separating them. CDR3 loop: CASRKEGTEAFF. The CDR3 DNA reads TGCGCCAGCAGGAAGGAAGGCACTGAAGCTTTCTTT.

V and J are TRBV4-3 and TRBJ1-6; the D gene is possibly TRBD1 (5 bases). The CDR3 is 18 residues long. Between the trimmed V and J ends, which lost 1 base and 3 bases, there was a span of 16 bases. From germline, CDR1 is LGHNA and CDR2 YSLEER. The CDR3 region has the DNA TGCGCCAGCAGCCAAGTTGTACCGGTTGGGGGCTATAATTCACCCCTCCACTTT. Its translation: CASSQVVPVGGYNSPLHF.

The V gene is TRBV20-1, the J gene TRBJ1-1; D is unclear. CDR3 length: 11 residues. CDR1 DFQATT and CDR2 SNEGSKA come from the germline V gene (reference sequence). V shed 3 bases and J shed 6 bases, with 8 bases lying between them. The CDR3 sequence: CSASPVAEAFF. DNA of the CDR3: TGCAGTGCTAGTCCGGTAGCTGAAGCTTTCTTT.

This rearrangement joins TRBV9 to TRBJ1-3, with D perhaps matching TRBD1 (6 bases). This CDR3 is built from 14 residues. V was shortened by 4 bases and J by 1 base, with 9 bases between the two germline ends. In germline, CDR1 is SGDLS, CDR2 YYNGEE. CDR3 sequence: CASSSTGSGNTIYF. As DNA, the CDR3 is TGTGCCAGCAGCTCTACAGGGTCTGGAAACACCATATATTTT.

The chain uses TRBV7-3 and TRBJ2-5; D is uncertain. This CDR3 comprises 13 residues. The V end was cut by 1 base, the J end by 8 bases, with 11 bases between. Germline V gene sequence: CDR1 SGHTA, CDR2 FQGTGA. CDR3 DNA: TGTGCCAGCAGCTTAATCGGTTCCTCCACCCAGTACTTC. Its protein product is CASSLIGSSTQYF.

The chain combines TRBV5-8 with TRBJ2-5, with 13 nucleotides matching TRBD2. The CDR3 length is 14 residues. Germline CDR1 SGHTS, CDR2 YDEGEE. V lost 4 bases and J lost 5; bases outside the gene matches: 2. The CDR3 sequence is CASSKGLAGETQYF. The CDR3 coding sequence is TGTGCCAGCAGCAAGGGACTAGCGGGGGAGACCCAGTACTTC.